Sequencing of this T cell receptor beta chain was carried out in a study of CXCR3-negative and CXCR3-positive naive CD8 T cells. Study overall: Sequencing brought in 150 million or so TRB reads altogether, and each library got about 1.5 +/- 0.3 million.

Preparation of TRB cDNA libraries relied on 5' RACE carrying UMI labels. TCRdb re-called the 5' RACE reads; one entry per CDR3 protein, DNA not given. The sample table includes approximately 48,000 distinct CDR3 sequences. Regarding this clonotype: Its target is unknown.

This CDR3 is 12 amino acids long. Study findings and constraints: CXCR3-positive naive cells had more hydrophobic TRB CDR3s than CXCR3-negative naive cells. In cryopreserved cells, CXCR3 expression partially decreased, and fresh PBMCs were used in most assays. In both naive subsets diversity was comparably high, whereas memory CD8+ cells showed much lower diversity. Naive CXCR3-negative cells resembled naive CXCR3-positive cells in TRBV-TRBJ usage; memory cells differed.

This receptor was identified in a human donor in good health. Some clones in this sample may be carry-over from other donors' samples. Material for sequencing was naive CXCR3+ CD8+ T cells from blood. Subset defined: CD45RO-CCR7+CD27+CD95- naive CD8+ T cells expressing CXCR3 (TNR3+). This chain uses TRBV12-3 or TRBV12-4 with TRBJ1-1. The chain's CDR3 is CASSFSYAEAFF.